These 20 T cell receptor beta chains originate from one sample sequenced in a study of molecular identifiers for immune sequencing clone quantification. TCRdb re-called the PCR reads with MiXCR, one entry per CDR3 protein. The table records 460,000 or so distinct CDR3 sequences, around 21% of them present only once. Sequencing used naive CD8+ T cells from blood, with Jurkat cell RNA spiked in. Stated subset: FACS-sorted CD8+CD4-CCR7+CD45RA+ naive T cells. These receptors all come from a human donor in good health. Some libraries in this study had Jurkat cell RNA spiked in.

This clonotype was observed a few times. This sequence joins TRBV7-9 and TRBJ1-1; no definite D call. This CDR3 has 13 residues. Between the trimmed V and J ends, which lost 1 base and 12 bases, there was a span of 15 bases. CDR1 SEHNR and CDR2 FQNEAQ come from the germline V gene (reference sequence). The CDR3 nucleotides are TGTGCCAGCAGCTTAGAATTGAGTCAGGAGCCTTTCTTT. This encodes CASSLELSQEPFF. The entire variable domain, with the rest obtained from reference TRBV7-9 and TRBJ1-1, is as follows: DTGVSQNPRHKITKRGQNVTFRCDPISEHNRLYWYRQTLGQGPEFLTYFQNEAQLEKSRLLSDRFSAERPKGSFSTLEIQRTEQGDSAMYLCASSLELSQEPFFGQGTRLTVV.

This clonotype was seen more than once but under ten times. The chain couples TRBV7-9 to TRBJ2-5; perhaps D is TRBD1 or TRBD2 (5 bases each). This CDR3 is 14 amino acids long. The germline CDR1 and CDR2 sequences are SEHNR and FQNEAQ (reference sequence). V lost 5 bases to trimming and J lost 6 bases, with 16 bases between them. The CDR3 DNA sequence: TGTGCCAGCAGCCCCCCGAACAGGAGGCAGACCCAGTACTTC. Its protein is CASSPPNRRQTQYF. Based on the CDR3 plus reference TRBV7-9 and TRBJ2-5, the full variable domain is DTGVSQNPRHKITKRGQNVTFRCDPISEHNRLYWYRQTLGQGPEFLTYFQNEAQLEKSRLLSDRFSAERPKGSFSTLEIQRTEQGDSAMYLCASSPPNRRQTQYFGPGTRLLVL.

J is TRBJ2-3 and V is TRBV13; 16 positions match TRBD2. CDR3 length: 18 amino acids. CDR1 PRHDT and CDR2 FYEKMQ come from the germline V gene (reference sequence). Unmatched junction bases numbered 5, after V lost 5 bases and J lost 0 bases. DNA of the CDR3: TGTGCCAGCAGCGACGGGACTAGCGGGGGGGATAGCACAGATACGCAGTATTTT. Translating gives CASSDGTSGGDSTDTQYF.

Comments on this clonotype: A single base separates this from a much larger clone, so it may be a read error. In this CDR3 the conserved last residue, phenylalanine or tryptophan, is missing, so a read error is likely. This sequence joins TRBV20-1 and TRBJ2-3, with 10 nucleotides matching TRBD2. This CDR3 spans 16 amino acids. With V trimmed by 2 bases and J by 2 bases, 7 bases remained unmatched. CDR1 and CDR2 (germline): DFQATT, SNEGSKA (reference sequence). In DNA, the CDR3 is TGCAGTGCTAGACCCACTAGCGGGGTGTCCACAGATACGCAGTATTCT. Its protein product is CSARPTSGVSTDTQYS.

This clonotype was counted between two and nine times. The CDR3 protein is CASTKDSNSGNTIYF. Here the CDR3 DNA reads TGTGCCAGCACTAAGGATTCGAACTCTGGAAACACCATATATTTT. The V and J genes are TRBV12-3 or TRBV12-4 and TRBJ1-3; D is ambiguous. Between the trimmed V and J ends, which lost 7 bases and 0 bases, there was a span of 13 bases. CDR3 size: 15 residues.

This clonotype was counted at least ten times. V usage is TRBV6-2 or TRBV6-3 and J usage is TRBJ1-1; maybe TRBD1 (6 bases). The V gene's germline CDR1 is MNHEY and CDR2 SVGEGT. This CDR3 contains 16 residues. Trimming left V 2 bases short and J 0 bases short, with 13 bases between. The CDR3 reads CASSYDRSKMNTEAFF. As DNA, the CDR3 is TGTGCCAGCAGTTACGACAGGTCGAAAATGAACACTGAAGCTTTCTTT.

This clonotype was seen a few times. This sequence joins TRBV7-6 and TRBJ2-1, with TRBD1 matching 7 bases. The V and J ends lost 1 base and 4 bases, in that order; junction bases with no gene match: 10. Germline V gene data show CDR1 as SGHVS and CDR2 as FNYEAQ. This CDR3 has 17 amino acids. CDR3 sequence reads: CASSLVHRAGGYNEQFF. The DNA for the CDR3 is TGTGCCAGCAGCTTAGTACATCGGGCAGGGGGTTACAATGAGCAGTTCTTC.

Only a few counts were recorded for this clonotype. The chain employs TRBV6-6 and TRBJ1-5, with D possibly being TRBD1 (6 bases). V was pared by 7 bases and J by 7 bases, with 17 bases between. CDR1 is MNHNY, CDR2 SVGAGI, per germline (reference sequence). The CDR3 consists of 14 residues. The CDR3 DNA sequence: TGTGCCAGCACGCCCACAGGGTCTTTACAGCCCCAGCATTTT. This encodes CASTPTGSLQPQHF.

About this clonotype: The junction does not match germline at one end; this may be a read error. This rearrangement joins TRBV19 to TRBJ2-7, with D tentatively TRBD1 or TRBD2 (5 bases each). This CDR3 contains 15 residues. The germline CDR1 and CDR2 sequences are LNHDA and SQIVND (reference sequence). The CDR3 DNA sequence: TGTGCCACTACACCGGGGCAAAGTCTTTCCTGCGAGCAGTACTTC. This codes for CATTPGQSLSCEQYF.

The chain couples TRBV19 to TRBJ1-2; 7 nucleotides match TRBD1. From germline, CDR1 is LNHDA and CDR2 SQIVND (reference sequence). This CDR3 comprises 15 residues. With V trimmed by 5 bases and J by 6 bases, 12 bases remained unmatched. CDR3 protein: CASSPSRTGYNGYTF. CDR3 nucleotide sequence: TGTGCCAGTAGTCCTTCCCGGACAGGTTACAATGGCTACACCTTC. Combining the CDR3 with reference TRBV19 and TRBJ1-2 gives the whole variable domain DGGITQSPKYLFRKEGQNVTLSCEQNLNHDAMYWYRQDPGQGLRLIYYSQIVNDFQKGDIAEGYSVSREKKESFPLTVTSAQKNPTAFYLCASSPSRTGYNGYTFGSGTRLTVV.

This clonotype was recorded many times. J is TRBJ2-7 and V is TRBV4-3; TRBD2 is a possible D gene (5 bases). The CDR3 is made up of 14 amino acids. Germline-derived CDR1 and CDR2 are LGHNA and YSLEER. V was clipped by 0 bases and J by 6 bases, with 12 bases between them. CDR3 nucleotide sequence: TGCGCCAGCAGCCAAGATGGTCGCGCGGGCGAGCAGTACTTC. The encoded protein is CASSQDGRAGEQYF.

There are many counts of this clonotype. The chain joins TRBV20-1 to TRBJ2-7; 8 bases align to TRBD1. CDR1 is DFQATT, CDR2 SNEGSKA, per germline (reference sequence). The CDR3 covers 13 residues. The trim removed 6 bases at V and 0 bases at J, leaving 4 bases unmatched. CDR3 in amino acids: CSARTGNSYEQYF. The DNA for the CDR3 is TGCAGTGCCCGGACAGGGAACTCCTACGAGCAGTACTTC.

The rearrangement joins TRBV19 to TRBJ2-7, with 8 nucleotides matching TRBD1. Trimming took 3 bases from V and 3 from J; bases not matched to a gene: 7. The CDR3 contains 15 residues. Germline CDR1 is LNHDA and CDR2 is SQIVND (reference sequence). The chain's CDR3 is CASSILQGAYYEQYF. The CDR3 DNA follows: TGTGCCAGTAGTATCTTGCAGGGGGCCTACTACGAGCAGTACTTC.

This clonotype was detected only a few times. CDR3 in DNA: TGTGCCAGCACCGATAGCGGGAGCTCCTACGAGCAGTACTTC. Its translation is CASTDSGSSYEQYF. The V and J genes are TRBV28 and TRBJ2-7; 9 positions agree with TRBD2. Trimming took 7 bases from V and 0 from J; bases not matched to a gene: 4. CDR1 and CDR2 (germline): MDHEN, SYDVKM. The CDR3 is made up of 14 amino acids.

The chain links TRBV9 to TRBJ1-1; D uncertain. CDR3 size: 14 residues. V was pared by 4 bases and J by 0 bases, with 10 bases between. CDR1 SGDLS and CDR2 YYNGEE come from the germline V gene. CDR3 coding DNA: TGTGCCAGCAGCCCCAGCGGCCTGAACACTGAAGCTTTCTTT. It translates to CASSPSGLNTEAFF. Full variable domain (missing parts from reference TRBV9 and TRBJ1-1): DSGVTQTPKHLITATGQRVTLRCSPRSGDLSVYWYQQSLDQGLQFLIQYYNGEERAKGNILERFSAQQFPDLHSELNLSSLELGDSALYFCASSPSGLNTEAFFGQGTRLTVV.

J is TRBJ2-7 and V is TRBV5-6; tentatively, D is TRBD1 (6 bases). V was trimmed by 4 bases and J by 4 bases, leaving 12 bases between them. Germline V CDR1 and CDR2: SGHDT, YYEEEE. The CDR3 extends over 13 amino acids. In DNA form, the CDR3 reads TGTGCCAGCAGCGTCAGGGGATCGTACGAGCAGTACTTC. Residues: CASSVRGSYEQYF.

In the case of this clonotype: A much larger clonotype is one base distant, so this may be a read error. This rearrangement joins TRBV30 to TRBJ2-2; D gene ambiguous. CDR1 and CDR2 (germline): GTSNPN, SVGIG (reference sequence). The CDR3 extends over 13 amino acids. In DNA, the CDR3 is TGTGCCTGCCTCAAAGAGAACATCGGGGAGCTGTTTTTT. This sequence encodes CACLKENIGELFF.

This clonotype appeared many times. Here the CDR3 DNA reads TGTGCCAGCAGCCTCGCAGCGGGGGGGTCCGAGCAGTACTTC. Translating it yields CASSLAAGGSEQYF. The chain recombines TRBV5-6 with TRBJ2-7, with 10 nucleotides matching TRBD2. CDR1 and CDR2 from the germline V gene are SGHDT and YYEEEE. The V gene end was trimmed by 4 bases and the J gene end by 6 bases; junction bases not matched to a gene: 7. The CDR3 runs to 14 residues. Full variable domain (missing parts from reference TRBV5-6 and TRBJ2-7): DAGVTQSPTHLIKTRGQQVTLRCSPKSGHDTVSWYQQALGQGPQFIFQYYEEEERQRGNFPDRFSGHQFPNYSSELNVNALLLGDSALYLCASSLAAGGSEQYFGPGTRLTVT.

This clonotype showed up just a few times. The CDR3 here is CASSSSPRTGINPYTF. CDR3 nucleotides: TGTGCCAGCAGTTCCTCTCCACGGACGGGTATAAATCCATACACCTTC. V gene TRBV28 combines with J gene TRBJ1-2, with D unresolved. CDR3 length: 16 amino acids. Trimming stripped 4 bases from V and 11 bases from J, with 26 bases between. Germline CDR1 and CDR2: MDHEN and SYDVKM.

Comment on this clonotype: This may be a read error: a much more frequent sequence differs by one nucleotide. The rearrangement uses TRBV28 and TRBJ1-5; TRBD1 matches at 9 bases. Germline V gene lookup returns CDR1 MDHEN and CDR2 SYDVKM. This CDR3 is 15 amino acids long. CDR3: CAGSSDRDRDQPQHF. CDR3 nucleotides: TGTGCCGGCAGTTCCGACCGGGACAGGGATCAGCCCCAGCATTTT.